Each of the 20 T cell receptor beta chains below was sequenced from the same sample in a study of T cell responses to AZD1222 COVID-19 vaccine. Generated by immunoSEQ multiplex PCR, the TCRdb table keeps only in-frame clones and is missing some. The sample has about 140,000 clones; roughly 91% are singletons. The specimen was peripheral blood, collected 28 days after the second AZD1222 dose. These receptors all stem from an adult who received the AZD1222 COVID-19 vaccine.

To note about this clone: The sample has other DNA sequences that encode this CDR3 too. The chain couples TRBV19 to TRBJ1-2; 7 nucleotides align to TRBD1. The junction had 5 bases not matched to a gene; V was cut back by 9 bases and J by 7 bases. CDR3 length: 11 residues. CDR1 is LNHDA and CDR2 is SQIVND in the germline V gene (reference sequence). The CDR3 spells CASRRQGGYTF. CDR3 bases: TGTGCCAGCCGTCGACAGGGTGGCTACACCTTC.

CDR3 amino acids: CASSLGGGPFNYGYTF. CDR3 DNA sequence: TGTGCCAGCAGTCTAGGAGGGGGTCCCTTCAACTATGGCTACACCTTC. The rearrangement joins TRBV28 to TRBJ1-2; D is possibly TRBD1 (6 bases). V dropped 5 bases and J dropped 2 bases, with 18 bases sitting between them. Per germline, CDR1 MDHEN and CDR2 SYDVKM. The CDR3 extends over 16 amino acids.

The V gene is TRBV14, the J gene TRBJ1-3; possibly TRBD1 for D (5 bases). The CDR3 spans 14 residues. The germline gives CDR1 SGHDN, CDR2 FVKESK. The V and J ends lost 4 bases and 2 bases respectively, with 9 bases between them. CDR3 loop: CASSPGGAGNTIYF. CDR3 nucleotides: TGTGCCAGCAGCCCCGGAGGGGCTGGAAACACCATATATTTT.

This clone was seen once. The gene calls are TRBV2 and TRBJ2-7, with TRBD1 matching 9 bases. Per the germline V gene, CDR1 is SNHLY and CDR2 is FYNNEI. V was clipped by 8 bases and J by 0 bases; unmatched bases: 8. The CDR3 contains 15 residues. The CDR3 reads CASRLQGAFSYEQYF. CDR3 nucleotide sequence: TGTGCCAGCCGCCTACAGGGGGCTTTCTCCTACGAGCAGTACTTC.

The chain links TRBV5-8 to TRBJ1-6, with D unresolved. Germline loops: CDR1 SGHTS, CDR2 YDEGEE. The CDR3 totals 13 residues. Trimming took off 0 bases at V and 10 bases at J, with 8 bases between the two ends. CDR3 amino acids: CASSLEDVSPLHF. In nucleotides, the CDR3 is TGTGCCAGCAGCTTGGAAGACGTGTCACCCCTCCACTTT.

This clone was seen more than once but under ten times. The genes are TRBV11-2 and TRBJ2-1, with TRBD1 matching 10 bases. The CDR3 is 14 amino acids. The J segment lost 7 bases and the V segment lost 5 bases, leaving 5 bases of the junction unmatched. Germline V lookup: CDR1 SGHAT, CDR2 FQNNGV. The CDR3 DNA follows: TGTGCCAGCAGCGAGGGACAGGGGTTTAATGAGCAGTTCTTC. Translation: CASSEGQGFNEQFF. The full variable domain, its missing parts supplied by reference TRBV11-2 and TRBJ2-1, is EAGVAQSPRYKIIEKRQSVAFWCNPISGHATLYWYQQILGQGPKLLIQFQNNGVVDDSQLPKDRFSAERLKGVDSTLKIQPAKLEDSAVYLCASSEGQGFNEQFFGPGTRLTVL.

The chain recombines TRBV7-2 with TRBJ2-5; possibly TRBD2 for D (5 bases). The CDR3 runs to 15 residues. Germline V gene data show CDR1 as SGHTA and CDR2 as FQGNSA. V lost 0 bases and J 3 bases, leaving 11 bases between the germline ends. The chain's CDR3 is CASSLARVGEETQYF. The DNA of the CDR3 is TGTGCCAGCAGCTTAGCCCGCGTCGGGGAAGAGACCCAGTACTTC.

The chain uses TRBV9 and TRBJ2-1; 12 nucleotides align to TRBD2. Germline CDR1 SGDLS, CDR2 YYNGEE. The CDR3 has 17 amino acids. With V trimmed by 3 bases and J by 7 bases, 11 bases remained unmatched. The CDR3 DNA reads as TGTGCCAGCAGCGGGAGACTAGCGGGAGCGGGTTTGAATGAGCAGTTCTTC. Protein sequence: CASSGRLAGAGLNEQFF.

This rearrangement joins TRBV10-3 to TRBJ2-3; 9 nucleotides align to TRBD2. V dropped 2 bases and J dropped 2; count of bases not matched to a gene: 2. This CDR3 is 15 amino acids long. Germline V CDR1 and CDR2: ENHRY, SYGVKD. CDR3 in amino acids: CAISEPSGITDTQYF. CDR3 nucleotides: TGTGCCATCAGTGAGCCTAGCGGGATCACAGATACGCAGTATTTT.

The J gene is TRBJ1-1, the V gene TRBV20-1; tentative D call: TRBD1 (5 bases). The CDR3 covers 12 residues. Trimming shortened V by 3 bases and J by 3 bases, and 8 bases separated the two germline ends. Germline V lookup: CDR1 DFQATT, CDR2 SNEGSKA (reference sequence). The DNA for the CDR3 is TGCAGTGCTAGTCGAGGGGACACTGAAGCTTTCTTT. Translated: CSASRGDTEAFF.

The chain employs TRBV6-5 and TRBJ2-1; D gene uncertain. This CDR3 has 11 amino acids. V was pared by 4 bases and J by 5 bases, with 3 bases between. The germline CDR1 and CDR2 sequences are MNHEY and SVGAGI. The CDR3 coding sequence is TGTGCCAGCAGTTCTCACAATGAGCAGTTCTTC. Translated: CASSSHNEQFF.

The CDR3 DNA sequence: TGTGCCAGCTCACCAAGGACCGATAATGAGCAGTTCTTC. Its protein product is CASSPRTDNEQFF. The gene calls are TRBV18 and TRBJ2-1, with D hard to call. This CDR3 has 13 residues. Deletions cut 2 bases from V and 7 bases from J, with 9 bases between. The germline V gene encodes CDR1 KGHSH and CDR2 LQKENI.

This chain links TRBV11-1 with TRBJ1-1; D might be TRBD1 (6 bases). V lost 11 bases and J 3 bases, leaving 19 bases between the germline ends. Germline V CDR1 and CDR2: SGHAT, FQDESV (reference sequence). This CDR3 spans 14 amino acids. CDR3 protein: CASGRGGYDTEAFF. As DNA, the CDR3 is TGTGCCTCCGGAAGGGGGGGGTATGACACTGAAGCTTTCTTT.

This chain joins TRBV5-1 and TRBJ2-6; D perhaps matches TRBD1 (6 bases). Germline assignment: CDR1 SGHRS and CDR2 YFSETQ. The CDR3 totals 15 residues. Deletions cut 6 bases from V and 2 bases from J, with 12 bases between. In DNA, the CDR3 is TGCGCCAGCAAAGTTACAGGGCCTGGGGCCAACGTCCTGACTTTC. This sequence encodes CASKVTGPGANVLTF.

V and J are TRBV7-2 and TRBJ2-5; D unresolved. The CDR3 extends over 13 amino acids. CDR1 is SGHTA and CDR2 is FQGNSA in the germline V gene. The V end was cut by 1 base, the J end by 0 bases, with 3 bases between. The CDR3 region has the DNA TGTGCCAGCAGCTTAGTGTACCAAGAGACCCAGTACTTC. Translating gives CASSLVYQETQYF.

Written as DNA, the CDR3 is TGCGCCAGCAGCCAAGAAGGGCCCCGGGGCTACGAGCAGTACTTC. Protein sequence: CASSQEGPRGYEQYF. This chain connects TRBV4-1 to TRBJ2-7, with D possibly matching TRBD2 (5 bases). CDR3 length equals 15 residues. V was clipped by 0 bases and J by 3 bases, with 12 bases between them. Germline V gene sequence: CDR1 MGHRA, CDR2 YSYEKL.

V and J are TRBV10-3 and TRBJ1-1; 9 bases agree with TRBD1. Trimming cost V 11 bases and J 7 bases; bases outside gene matches: 14. Germline CDR1 is ENHRY and CDR2 is SYGVKD. The CDR3 spans 14 residues. The CDR3 spells CAVSISPGQGEAFF. The CDR3 DNA is TGTGCCGTATCCATCTCACCGGGACAGGGTGAAGCTTTCTTT.

This clone was seen a handful of times. The rearrangement links TRBV4-1 to TRBJ2-7; no clear D gene. There are 12 residues in the CDR3. CDR1 and CDR2 (germline): MGHRA, YSYEKL. The V end was cut by 4 bases, the J end by 7 bases, with 11 bases between. The CDR3 region is CASSLSGWEQYF. The CDR3 DNA reads as TGCGCCAGCAGCCTCTCAGGCTGGGAGCAGTACTTC.

The rearrangement links TRBV5-1 to TRBJ1-4; no reliable D call. CDR3 length equals 15 residues. The germline CDR1 and CDR2 sequences are SGHRS and YFSETQ. Deletions cut 0 bases from V and 2 bases from J, with 8 bases between. The chain's CDR3 is CASSLARATNEKLFF. The DNA of the CDR3 is TGCGCCAGCAGCTTGGCCCGGGCCACTAATGAAAAACTGTTTTTT.

This clone was detected once. The rearrangement links TRBV5-1 to TRBJ1-1; D is ambiguous. V was cut by 4 bases and J by 0 bases, with 7 bases left in between. Germline values: CDR1 SGHRS, CDR2 YFSETQ. The CDR3 spans 13 residues. CDR3 sequence: CASSPGMNTEAFF. In DNA, the CDR3 is TGCGCCAGCAGCCCGGGAATGAACACTGAAGCTTTCTTT.